A single sample gave rise to the 3 T cell receptor beta chains below, sequenced in a study of response to subunit inactivated influenza vaccine. TCRdb passed the RT-PCR reads through MiXCR, listing each CDR3 protein once. The sample holds a few hundred thousand distinct CDR3 sequences, 14% seen once. This specimen was PBMCs from blood, taken roughly 12 days after vaccination. Source of these receptors: a man aged 45-60 years who received an inactivated influenza vaccine.

This clonotype has just a few counts. The rearrangement joins TRBV6-2 or TRBV6-3 to TRBJ1-5; D call uncertain. V lost 0 bases and J 2 bases, leaving 11 bases between the germline ends. Per germline, CDR1 MNHEY and CDR2 SVGEGT. The CDR3 covers 16 residues. The CDR3 DNA follows: TGTGCCAGCAGTTACTCGAACTCCCTCCGCAATCAGCCCCAGCATTTT. The encoded protein is CASSYSNSLRNQPQHF.

The CDR3 sequence: CASSRGTESGNTIYF. The CDR3 DNA reads TGTGCCAGCAGCCGGGGGACAGAGTCTGGAAACACCATATATTTT. The chain couples TRBV11-2 to TRBJ1-3, with TRBD1 identical over 7 bases. J gave up 1 base and V 5 bases, and 5 bases lay outside the gene matches. The CDR3 extends over 15 amino acids. Germline assignment: CDR1 SGHAT and CDR2 FQNNGV.

This clonotype appeared a few times. V and J are TRBV12-3 or TRBV12-4 and TRBJ1-2; D possibly corresponds to TRBD1 (5 bases). The CDR3 length is 13 residues. Trimming removed 4 bases at V and 6 bases at J, with 12 bases between. CDR3 amino acids: CASSSLRDHGYTF. The CDR3 coding sequence is TGTGCCAGCAGTTCACTCAGGGACCATGGCTACACCTTC.